Included here is one T cell receptor beta chain sequence, with context. The data were taken from a study of PD-L1 blockade in urothelial cancer. The CDR3 has 13 amino acids. CDR1 MNHEY and CDR2 SMNVEV come from the germline V gene (reference sequence). V dropped 7 bases and J dropped 8; count of bases not matched to a gene: 7. TCRdb keeps only in-frame clones here, not all; method: immunoSEQ multiplex PCR. The data hold tens of thousands of clones, with 70% to 90% observed a single time. This sequence was found in a man aged 55-75 years with urothelial cancer. The input for sequencing was PBMCs, taken around atezolizumab (anti-PD-L1) treatment. The chain uses TRBV27 and TRBJ2-1; 8 nucleotides agree with TRBD1. The CDR3, as DNA: TGTGCCAGCACCGATTTGACAGGGGATGAGCAGTTCTTC. It specifies CASTDLTGDEQFF.